This T cell receptor (beta chain) was profiled in a study of blood T cell repertoires in COVID-19. Study overall: Sources were T cells, B-cell-depleted T cells, or PBMCs; the material itself was cDNA or gDNA.

Looked up from germline, CDR1 is SNHLY and CDR2 is FYNNEI. The V end was cut by 6 bases, the J end by 0 bases, with 8 bases between. This CDR3 has 13 amino acids. Method: immunoSEQ multiplex PCR; TCRdb's copy keeps in-frame clones and lacks some. The sample holds 200,000 to 250,000 clones, about 87% seen once. V gene TRBV2 combines with J gene TRBJ1-1; D remains unclear. Specimen: peripheral blood. The TCR comes from a man aged 60 to 75 who had recovered from COVID-19. CDR3 in DNA: TGTGCCAGCAGCACGGTCCTGAACACTGAAGCTTTCTTT. Residues: CASSTVLNTEAFF.